Detailed here is one TCR beta chain. The antigen remains unidentified. TCR beta VDJ combinations and CDR3 sequences were profiled from genomic DNA. TCRdb re-called the reads through MiXCR, storing one row per CDR3 protein. The sample records fewer than 200,000 distinct CDR3 sequences, about 45% being singletons. This entry is derived from a study of CD8+CD57+ T cells in acquired aplastic anemia. Overall study findings and caveats: Overlap between patients and controls comprised roughly 30 CD8+ CDR3 sequences. Between patients and controls, CD8+ Simpson's diversity did not vary significantly.

The CDR3 runs 14 residues. Trimming removed 5 bases from V and 8 bases from J; junction bases left unmatched: 9. Germline V gene data show CDR1 as DFQATT and CDR2 as SNEGSKA (reference sequence). Individuals selected for sequencing had exhibited CD8+CD57+ cell expansion on flow cytometry. This TCR derives from a human donor with aplastic anemia. Input material: sorted CD4+, CD8+, or CD8+CD57+ T cells (not recorded which) from PBMCs. The chain is built from TRBV20-1 and TRBJ2-1, with 10 nucleotides matching TRBD2. The chain's CDR3 is CSAWSGGARDEQFF. The CDR3 DNA reads as TGCAGTGCTTGGAGCGGGGGGGCCAGGGATGAGCAGTTCTTC.